This T cell receptor (beta chain) was observed in a study of T-cell reconstitution after alpha-beta-depleted transplantation in children. Study-wide points: Several hundred expanded graft clones reportedly supplied alpha-beta T cells about two months after transplant. Surviving recipient T cells and thymic progenitors accounted for the high day-60 TCRbeta diversity observed in some patients.

This sample's TCRbeta library carried unique molecular identifier barcodes. TCRdb recomputed calls from the PCR reads with MiXCR, one row per CDR3 protein. Here the sample spans about 180,000 distinct CDR3 sequences, around 10% being singletons. V lost 0 bases and J 0 bases, leaving 8 bases between the germline ends. CDR3 length: 15 amino acids. The germline V gene has CDR1 SGHRS and CDR2 YFSETQ. This clonotype was observed at least ten times. Its antigen is not identified. The TCR was taken from a boy between 2 and 10 years old with acute myeloid leukemia, due to receive a stem cell transplant. The sequences come from PBMCs, collected before TCRalphabeta/CD19-depleted stem cell transplant. The rearrangement joins TRBV5-1 to TRBJ2-3; a possible D gene is TRBD2 (6 bases). The CDR3 DNA reads as TGCGCCAGCAGCTTGGTAGCGGAAAGCACAGATACGCAGTATTTT. It translates to CASSLVAESTDTQYF.